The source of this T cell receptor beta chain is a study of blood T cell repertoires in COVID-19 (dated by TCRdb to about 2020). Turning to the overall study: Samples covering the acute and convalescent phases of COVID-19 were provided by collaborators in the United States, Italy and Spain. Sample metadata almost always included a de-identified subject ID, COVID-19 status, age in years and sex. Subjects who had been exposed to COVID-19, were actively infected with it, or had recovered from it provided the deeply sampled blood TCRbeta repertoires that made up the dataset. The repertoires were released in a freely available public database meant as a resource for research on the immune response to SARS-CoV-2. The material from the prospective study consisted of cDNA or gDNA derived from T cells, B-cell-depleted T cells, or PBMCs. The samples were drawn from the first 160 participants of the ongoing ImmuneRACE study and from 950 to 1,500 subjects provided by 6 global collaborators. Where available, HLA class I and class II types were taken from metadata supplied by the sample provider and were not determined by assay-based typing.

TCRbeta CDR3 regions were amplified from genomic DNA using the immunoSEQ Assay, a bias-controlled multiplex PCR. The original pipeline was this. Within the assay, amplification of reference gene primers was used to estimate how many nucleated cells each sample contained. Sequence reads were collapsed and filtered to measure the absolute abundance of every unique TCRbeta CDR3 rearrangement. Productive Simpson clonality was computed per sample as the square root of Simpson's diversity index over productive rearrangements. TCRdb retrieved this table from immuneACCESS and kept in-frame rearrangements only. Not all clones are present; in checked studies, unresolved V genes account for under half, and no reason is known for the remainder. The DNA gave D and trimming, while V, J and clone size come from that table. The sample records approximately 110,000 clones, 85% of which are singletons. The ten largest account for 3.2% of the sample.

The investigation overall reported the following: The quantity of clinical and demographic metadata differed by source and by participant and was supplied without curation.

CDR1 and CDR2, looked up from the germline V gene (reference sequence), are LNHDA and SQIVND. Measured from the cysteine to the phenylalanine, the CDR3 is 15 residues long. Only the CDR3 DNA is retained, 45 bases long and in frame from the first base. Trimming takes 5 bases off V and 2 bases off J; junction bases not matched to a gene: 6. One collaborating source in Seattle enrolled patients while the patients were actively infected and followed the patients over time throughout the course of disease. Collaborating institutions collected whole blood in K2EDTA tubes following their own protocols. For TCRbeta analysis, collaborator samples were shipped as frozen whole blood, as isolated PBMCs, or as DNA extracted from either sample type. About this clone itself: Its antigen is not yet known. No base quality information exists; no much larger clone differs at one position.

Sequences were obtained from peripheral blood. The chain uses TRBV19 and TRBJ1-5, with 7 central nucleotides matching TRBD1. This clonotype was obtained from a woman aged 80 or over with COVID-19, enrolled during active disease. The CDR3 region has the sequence CASSEHRGGNQPQHF. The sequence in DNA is TGTGCCAGTAGTGAACACAGGGGTGGCAATCAGCCCCAGCATTTT.